The 16 T cell receptor beta chains presented below share a single source sample, sequenced in a study of response to subunit inactivated influenza vaccine. TCRdb re-called the RT-PCR reads with MiXCR, one entry per CDR3 protein. The sample lists approximately 300,000 distinct CDR3 sequences, around 20% occurring once. This material consisted of PBMCs from blood, taken approximately 20 months after vaccination. The receptors were sampled from a man aged 45-69 years who received an inactivated influenza vaccine.

The rearrangement joins TRBV4-1 to TRBJ1-5, with 9 bases matching TRBD1. Germline lookup yields CDR1 MGHRA and CDR2 YSYEKL. This CDR3 comprises 15 residues. V lost 1 base, J lost 4 bases, and 2 bases stayed unmatched. The CDR3 DNA reads TGCGCCAGCAGCCAAGGGACAGGGGCGAATCAGCCCCAGCATTTT. It specifies CASSQGTGANQPQHF.

Ten or more counts support this clonotype. The chain combines TRBV19 with TRBJ1-1; D gene ambiguous. Germline lookup yields CDR1 LNHDA and CDR2 SQIVND (reference sequence). V gave up 4 bases and J gave up 10 bases, with 10 bases separating them. CDR3 size: 11 residues. DNA of the CDR3: TGTGCCAGTAGTAACCGCTTGGGAGCTTTCTTT. Translated: CASSNRLGAFF.

Here the CDR3 reads CASSRNRVTEAFF. CDR3 bases: TGTGCCAGCAGCCGCAACAGGGTTACTGAAGCTTTCTTT. J is TRBJ1-1 and V is TRBV7-2, with D perhaps TRBD1 (6 bases). Germline-derived CDR1 and CDR2 are SGHTA and FQGNSA. The CDR3 is 13 residues long. V lost 5 bases and J lost 5, with 12 bases in between. The full variable domain, rest sourced from reference TRBV7-2 and TRBJ1-1, is GAGVSQSPSNKVTEKGKDVELRCDPISGHTALYWYRQSLGQGLEFLIYFQGNSAPDKSGLPSDRFSAERTGGSVSTLTIQRTQQEDSAVYLCASSRNRVTEAFFGQGTRLTVV.

V gene TRBV20-1 combines with J gene TRBJ2-4, with D hard to call. The CDR3 loop spans 14 amino acids. Germline assignment: CDR1 DFQATT and CDR2 SNEGSKA (reference sequence). V lost 1 base to trimming and J lost 0 bases, with 7 bases between them. CDR3 coding DNA: TGCAGTGCTAGAGTTCCGGGAGCCAAAAACATTCAGTACTTC. It yields the protein CSARVPGAKNIQYF.

This clonotype occurred a few times. V usage is TRBV20-1 and J usage is TRBJ1-5, with D hard to call. Trimming removed 5 bases from V and 2 bases from J, with 13 bases in between. This CDR3 has 14 residues. CDR1 is DFQATT, CDR2 SNEGSKA, per germline (reference sequence). The CDR3 reads CSALDPGGNQPQHF. CDR3 coding DNA: TGCAGTGCTCTGGACCCCGGGGGCAATCAGCCCCAGCATTTT.

This clonotype was observed a handful of times. This sequence joins TRBV28 and TRBJ1-3; maybe TRBD1 (6 bases). The V gene's germline CDR1 is MDHEN and CDR2 SYDVKM. V lost 10 bases and J 4 bases, leaving 8 bases between the germline ends. This CDR3 comprises 11 residues. CDR3 amino acids: CATGAGNTIYF. Here the CDR3 DNA reads TGTGCCACGGGGGCGGGAAACACCATATATTTT.

This clonotype came up many times. The V call is TRBV12-3 or TRBV12-4, the J call TRBJ1-2; D is unclear. CDR3 length: 12 residues. Between the trimmed V and J ends, which lost 3 bases and 5 bases, there was a span of 7 bases. The CDR3: CASSFNWYGYTF. As DNA, the CDR3 is TGTGCCAGCAGTTTTAACTGGTATGGCTACACCTTC.

The table lists this clonotype with a few counts. J is TRBJ2-7 and V is TRBV20-1, with D possibly TRBD2 on 6 matching bases. This CDR3 region has 12 residues. The ends were cut back, 6 bases at V and 1 base at J, with 10 bases in the middle. Per the germline V gene, CDR1 is DFQATT and CDR2 is SNEGSKA (reference sequence). The CDR3 loop reads CSATGTSYEQYF. The CDR3 bases are TGCAGTGCCACCGGGACTTCCTACGAGCAGTACTTC.

A few counts support this clonotype. The rearrangement uses TRBV12-3 or TRBV12-4 and TRBJ1-5, with a weak D call TRBD1 (5 bases). The germline V and J ends were trimmed by 4 bases and 3 bases, with 13 bases remaining between them. The CDR3 length is 15 residues. The CDR3 DNA is TGTGCCAGCAGTTATTCGGGACTCTACAATCAGCCCCAGCATTTT. The encoded protein is CASSYSGLYNQPQHF.

V is TRBV9 and J is TRBJ2-1; D is possibly TRBD1 (6 bases). The CDR3 is 15 amino acids. Germline loops: CDR1 SGDLS, CDR2 YYNGEE. The V gene lost 3 bases and the J gene lost 3 bases, with 13 bases spanning the gap. CDR3 sequence: CASSAGQTNYNEQFF. CDR3 sequence (DNA): TGTGCCAGCAGCGCGGGACAAACCAACTACAATGAGCAGTTCTTC.

This clonotype has ten or more counts. V gene TRBV29-1 combines with J gene TRBJ1-4; no clear D gene. From germline, CDR1 is SQVTM and CDR2 ANQGSEA. Trimming removed 3 bases from V and 4 bases from J, with 9 bases in between. This CDR3 has 13 residues. CDR3 residues: CSVEIQHNEKLFF. In DNA form, the CDR3 reads TGCAGCGTTGAGATACAGCATAATGAAAAACTGTTTTTT.

This clonotype was counted only a few times. The chain employs TRBV12-3 or TRBV12-4 and TRBJ1-1; tentatively, D is TRBD1 (6 bases). The CDR3 loop spans 13 amino acids. V lost 3 bases, J lost 6 bases, and 11 bases lay in between. CDR3 region: CASSFGGGPEAFF. Here the CDR3 DNA reads TGTGCCAGCAGTTTCGGAGGGGGACCTGAAGCTTTCTTT.

This chain joins TRBV30 and TRBJ1-2, with 8 bases that match TRBD1. The CDR3 extends over 14 amino acids. Trimming removed 5 bases from V and 0 bases from J; junction bases left unmatched: 5. The V gene's germline CDR1 is GTSNPN and CDR2 SVGIG (reference sequence). The CDR3: CAWEGTGANYGYTF. CDR3 bases: TGTGCCTGGGAAGGGACAGGAGCTAACTATGGCTACACCTTC.

This clonotype showed up just a few times. This chain links TRBV5-1 with TRBJ2-1; 11 bases map to TRBD2. The CDR3 sequence is 16 residues long. Germline V gives CDR1 SGHRS, CDR2 YFSETQ. The V segment lost 3 bases and the J segment 7 bases; nucleotides outside the gene matches: 9. This chain's CDR3 is CASSSNSGRARNEQFF. CDR3 sequence (DNA): TGCGCCAGCAGCTCCAATAGCGGGAGGGCCCGTAATGAGCAGTTCTTC. Drawing the rest from reference TRBV5-1 and TRBJ2-1, the complete variable domain is KAGVTQTPRYLIKTRGQQVTLSCSPISGHRSVSWYQQTPGQGLQFLFEYFSETQRNKGNFPGRFSGRQFSNSRSEMNVSTLELGDSALYLCASSSNSGRARNEQFFGPGTRLTVL.

J is TRBJ2-7 and V is TRBV3-1; D gene unclear. CDR3 length equals 13 residues. Deletions cut 3 bases from V and 2 bases from J, with 8 bases between. In germline, CDR1 is LGHDT, CDR2 YNNKEL (reference sequence). CDR3 DNA sequence: TGTGCCAGCAGCCAGGGCTTCACCTACGAGCAGTACTTC. As protein: CASSQGFTYEQYF.

V gene TRBV5-1 combines with J gene TRBJ2-2; maybe TRBD1 (5 bases). Germline values: CDR1 SGHRS, CDR2 YFSETQ. The CDR3 is 16 amino acids. V lost 2 bases and J lost 0, with 11 bases in between. CDR3 sequence: CASSFSTGTNTGELFF. CDR3 in DNA: TGCGCCAGCAGCTTCTCCACAGGCACGAACACCGGGGAGCTGTTTTTT.